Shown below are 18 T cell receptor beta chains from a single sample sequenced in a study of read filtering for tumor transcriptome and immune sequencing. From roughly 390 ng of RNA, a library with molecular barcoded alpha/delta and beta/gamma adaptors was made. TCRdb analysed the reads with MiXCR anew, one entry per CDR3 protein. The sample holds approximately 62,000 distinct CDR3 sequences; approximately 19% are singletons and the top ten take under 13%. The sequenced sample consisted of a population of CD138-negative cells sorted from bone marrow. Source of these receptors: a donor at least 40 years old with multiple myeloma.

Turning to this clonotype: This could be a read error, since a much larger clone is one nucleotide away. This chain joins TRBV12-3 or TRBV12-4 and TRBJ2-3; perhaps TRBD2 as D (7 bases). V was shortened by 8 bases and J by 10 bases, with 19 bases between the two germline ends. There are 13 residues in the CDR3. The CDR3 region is CASGSLTGGPQYF. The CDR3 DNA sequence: TGTGCCAGCGGTTCCCTCACGGGGGGCCCGCAGTATTTT.

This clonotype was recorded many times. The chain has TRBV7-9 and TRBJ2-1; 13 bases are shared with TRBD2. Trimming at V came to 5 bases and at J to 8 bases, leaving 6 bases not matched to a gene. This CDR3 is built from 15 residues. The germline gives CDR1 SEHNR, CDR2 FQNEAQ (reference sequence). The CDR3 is CASSPTSGGADEQFF. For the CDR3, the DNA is TGTGCCAGCAGCCCAACTAGCGGGGGGGCGGATGAGCAGTTCTTC.

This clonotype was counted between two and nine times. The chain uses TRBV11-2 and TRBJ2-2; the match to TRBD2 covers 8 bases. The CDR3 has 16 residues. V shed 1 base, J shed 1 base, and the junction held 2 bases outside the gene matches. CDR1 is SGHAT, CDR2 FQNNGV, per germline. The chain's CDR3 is CASSLVGLVNTGELFF. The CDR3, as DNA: TGTGCCAGCAGCTTAGTGGGACTAGTGAACACCGGGGAGCTGTTTTTT.

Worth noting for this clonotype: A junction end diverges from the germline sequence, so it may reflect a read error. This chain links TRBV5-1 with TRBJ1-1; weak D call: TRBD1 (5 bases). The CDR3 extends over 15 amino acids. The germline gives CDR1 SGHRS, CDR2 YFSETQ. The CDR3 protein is CVSSFGHPKNTEAFF. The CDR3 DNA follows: TGCGTCAGCAGCTTCGGACACCCGAAGAACACTGAAGCTTTCTTT.

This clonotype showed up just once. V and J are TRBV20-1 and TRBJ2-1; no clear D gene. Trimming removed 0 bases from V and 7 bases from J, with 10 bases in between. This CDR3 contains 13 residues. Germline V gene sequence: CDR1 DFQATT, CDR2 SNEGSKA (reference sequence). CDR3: CSARDRRGNEQFF. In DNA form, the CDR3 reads TGCAGTGCTAGAGATCGGCGTGGGAATGAGCAGTTCTTC.

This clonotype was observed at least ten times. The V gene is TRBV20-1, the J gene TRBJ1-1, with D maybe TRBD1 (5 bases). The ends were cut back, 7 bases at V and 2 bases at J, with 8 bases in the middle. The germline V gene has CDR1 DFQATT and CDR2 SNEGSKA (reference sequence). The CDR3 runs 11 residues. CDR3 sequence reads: CSGDSNTEAFF. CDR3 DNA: TGCAGTGGGGACTCCAACACTGAAGCTTTCTTT.

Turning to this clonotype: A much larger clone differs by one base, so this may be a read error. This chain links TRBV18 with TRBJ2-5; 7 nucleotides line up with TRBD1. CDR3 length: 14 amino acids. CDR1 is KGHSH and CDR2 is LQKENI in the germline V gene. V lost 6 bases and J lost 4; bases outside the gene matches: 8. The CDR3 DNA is TGTGCCAGCTCGCCAACAAGACAGGGAGAGACCCAGTACTTC. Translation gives CASSPTRQGETQYF.

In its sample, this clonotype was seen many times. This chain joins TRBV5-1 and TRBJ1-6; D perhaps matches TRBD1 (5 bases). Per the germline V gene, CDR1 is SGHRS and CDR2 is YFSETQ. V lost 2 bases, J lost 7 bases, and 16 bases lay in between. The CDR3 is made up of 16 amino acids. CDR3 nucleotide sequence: TGCGCCAGCAGCTTAGAGGGGTCCCAACGGAATTCACCCCTCCACTTT. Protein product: CASSLEGSQRNSPLHF.

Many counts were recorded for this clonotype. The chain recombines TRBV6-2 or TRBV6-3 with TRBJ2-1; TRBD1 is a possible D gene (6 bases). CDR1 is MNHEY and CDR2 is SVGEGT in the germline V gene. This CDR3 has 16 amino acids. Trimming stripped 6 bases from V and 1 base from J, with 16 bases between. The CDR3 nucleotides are TGTGCCAGCAGCGGAAGGTCAGGGGATTCCTACAATGAGCAGTTCTTC. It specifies CASSGRSGDSYNEQFF.

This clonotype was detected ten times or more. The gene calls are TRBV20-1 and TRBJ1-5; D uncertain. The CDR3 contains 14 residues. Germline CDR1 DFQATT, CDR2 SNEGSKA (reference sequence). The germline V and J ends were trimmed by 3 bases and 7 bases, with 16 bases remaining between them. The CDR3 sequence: CSASGGVQDQPQHF. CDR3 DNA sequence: TGCAGTGCTAGCGGCGGGGTTCAGGACCAGCCCCAGCATTTT.

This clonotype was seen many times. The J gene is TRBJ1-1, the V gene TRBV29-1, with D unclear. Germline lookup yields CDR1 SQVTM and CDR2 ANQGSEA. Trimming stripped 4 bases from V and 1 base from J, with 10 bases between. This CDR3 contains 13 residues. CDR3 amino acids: CSVGVRSNTEAFF. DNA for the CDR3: TGCAGCGTTGGTGTACGCTCGAACACTGAAGCTTTCTTT.

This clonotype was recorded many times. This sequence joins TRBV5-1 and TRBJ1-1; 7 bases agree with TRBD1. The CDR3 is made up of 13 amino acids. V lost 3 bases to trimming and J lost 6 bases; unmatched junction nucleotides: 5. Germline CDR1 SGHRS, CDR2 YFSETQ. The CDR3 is CASSYQGGPEAFF. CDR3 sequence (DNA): TGCGCCAGCAGCTACCAGGGGGGCCCTGAAGCTTTCTTT.

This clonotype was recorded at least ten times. CDR3 DNA sequence: TGTGCCATCAATATGGAACGCCAAGAGACCCAGTACTTC. Protein sequence: CAINMERQETQYF. V is TRBV10-3 and J is TRBJ2-5; D is undetermined. Germline loops: CDR1 ENHRY, CDR2 SYGVKD. This CDR3 has 13 amino acids. The V gene lost 7 bases and the J gene lost 1 base, with 10 bases spanning the gap.

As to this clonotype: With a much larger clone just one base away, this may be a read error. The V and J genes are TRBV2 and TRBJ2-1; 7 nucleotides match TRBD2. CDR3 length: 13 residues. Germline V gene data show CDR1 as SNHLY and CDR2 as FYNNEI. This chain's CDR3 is CAATSGRAGEQLF. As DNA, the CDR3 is TGTGCCGCCACTAGTGGGAGGGCCGGGGAGCAGCTCTTC.

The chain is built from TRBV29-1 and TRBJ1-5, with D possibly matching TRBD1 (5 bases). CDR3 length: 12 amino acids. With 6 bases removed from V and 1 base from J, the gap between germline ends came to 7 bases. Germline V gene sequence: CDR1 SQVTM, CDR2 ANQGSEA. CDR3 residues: CSVRDSNQPQHF. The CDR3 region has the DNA TGCAGCGTCCGGGACAGCAATCAGCCCCAGCATTTT.

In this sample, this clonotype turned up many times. The CDR3 bases are TGCGCCAGCAGTGAGTCGAGAACGGGAATAGGGTACGAGCAGTACTTC. Translation gives CASSESRTGIGYEQYF. This chain uses TRBV10-1 with TRBJ2-7; a possible D gene is TRBD2 (5 bases). CDR1 is WNHNN and CDR2 is SYGVQD in the germline V gene (reference sequence). The V end lost 0 bases, the J end lost 4 bases, and 16 bases lay between the germline ends. This CDR3 has 16 residues.

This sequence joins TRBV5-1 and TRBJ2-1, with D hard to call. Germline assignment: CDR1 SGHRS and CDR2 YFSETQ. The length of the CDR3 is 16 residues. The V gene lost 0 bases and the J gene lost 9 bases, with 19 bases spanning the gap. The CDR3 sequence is CASSLGVDRSSGEQFF. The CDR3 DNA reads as TGCGCCAGCAGCTTGGGGGTGGATAGGTCGTCCGGTGAGCAGTTCTTC.

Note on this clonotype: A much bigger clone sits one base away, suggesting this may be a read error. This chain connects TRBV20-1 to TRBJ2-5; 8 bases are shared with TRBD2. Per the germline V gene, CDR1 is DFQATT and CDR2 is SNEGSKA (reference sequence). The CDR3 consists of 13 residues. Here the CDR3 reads CGAARGAPETQYF. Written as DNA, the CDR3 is TGCGGTGCTGCGCGGGGGGCCCCGGAGACCCAGTACTTC.